This entry is about one TCR beta chain. The target antigen is unknown. The assay was immunoSEQ multiplex PCR, and TCRdb's table has in-frame clones only and misses some. The sample lists roughly 60,000 clones; approximately 84% were seen once. The sample belongs to a study of a mutant IDH1 vaccine in newly diagnosed glioma. The wider study: Patients were started on vaccination 4-6 weeks after radiotherapy alone, or with temozolomide cycles.

General study findings and limits: Of the patients, 85% to 95% had vaccine-induced immune responses.

Stated time point: week 11, during vaccination. The investigators gave 300 ug of mutant IDH1 20-mer peptide in each vaccine dose, together with topical imiquimod. Between the trimmed V and J ends, which lost 7 bases and 7 bases, there was a span of 16 bases. The CDR3 loop spans 13 amino acids. From germline, CDR1 is SGHTA and CDR2 FQGTGA. This chain uses TRBV7-3 with TRBJ1-1, with a tentative D call TRBD1 (5 bases). This TCR was recovered from a young man with glioma. The sample here was PBMCs, taken from a glioma patient whose treatment included an IDH1 peptide vaccine. In nucleotides, the CDR3 is TGTGCCAGCAAGGGTACTGGGACTTATGAAGCTTTCTTT. This encodes CASKGTGTYEAFF. Using reference TRBV7-3 and TRBJ1-1 for the parts outside the CDR3, the full variable domain is GAGVSQTPSNKVTEKGKYVELRCDPISGHTALYWYRQSLGQGPEFLIYFQGTGAADDSGLPNDRFFAVRPEGSVSTLKIQRTERGDSAVYLCASKGTGTYEAFFGQGTRLTVV.